A selection of T cell receptor beta chains follows, all from one sample in a study of blood T cell repertoires in COVID-19. Profiling relied on immunoSEQ multiplex PCR, and the TCRdb table lists in-frame clones only, not all of them. The sample holds approximately 170,000 clones, 70% to 80% seen once. Specimen: PBMCs or T cells enriched from blood (not recorded which). The source of these receptors is a woman between 70 and 85 years old in a cohort exposed to, infected with or recovered from COVID-19 (not recorded which). The CDR3 runs from the conserved cysteine through the conserved F or W. The D gene is left open where the match is weak. The size field is filled for only some rows; it gives once, few, many or a size class.

d_call j_call clone_size v_call cdr3_nt cdr3_aa
- TRBJ2-7 once TRBV19 TGTGCCAGTAGTATTCGAGTGGAGTCCCACGAGCAGTACTTC CASSIRVESHEQYF
- TRBJ2-5 - TRBV28 TGTGCCAGCAGTCCCCCCTCCGGGGGACTCCAAGAGACCCAGTACTTC CASSPPSGGLQETQYF
TRBD2 TRBJ2-1 - TRBV28 TGTGCCACCCAGAAAGGCGGGAGAGGGGATGAGCAGTTCTTC CATQKGGRGDEQFF
- TRBJ1-5 - TRBV24-1 TGTGCCACCTCTCATACAGGGAATCAGCCCCAGCATTTT CATSHTGNQPQHF
- TRBJ2-7 - TRBV6-5 TGTGCCAGCAATAGCTTTCCCTACGAGCAGTACTTC CASNSFPYEQYF
- TRBJ1-5 - TRBV6-4 TGTGCCAGCAGTGACTCGACGGATCCGGGGGGTCAGCCCCAGCATTTT CASSDSTDPGGQPQHF
- TRBJ2-1 - TRBV4-3 TGCGCCAGCAGCCAAGTAGGTCGGCGGGCGGGTCGATGGGAGCAGTTCTTC CASSQVGRRAGRWEQFF
- TRBJ2-5 few TRBV10-3 TGTGCCATCAGGGCCGCGGGTGGGGAGACCCAGTACTTC CAIRAAGGETQYF
TRBD2 TRBJ2-1 few TRBV5-1 TGCGCCAGCAGCGACGGACTAGCTGCTGAGCAGTTCTTC CASSDGLAAEQFF
- TRBJ1-2 - TRBV6-1 TGTGCCAGCAGTGAAGACCTACAGGGTAACTATGGCTACACCTTC CASSEDLQGNYGYTF
- TRBJ2-5 - TRBV9 TGTGCCAGCAGCGTACGGGGGTACCAAGAGACCCAGTACTTC CASSVRGYQETQYF
TRBD1 TRBJ1-2 - TRBV4-2 TGTGCCAGCAGCCAAGATATGGAGGGGGCTTACTATGGCTACACCTTC CASSQDMEGAYYGYTF
TRBD1 TRBJ1-2 - TRBV5-4 TGTGCCAGCAGCTTTGATGGACAGGGTTTGACCTTC CASSFDGQGLTF
- TRBJ2-1 - TRBV11-3 TGTGCCAGCAGCTTGATGCAGGGATCCTACAATGAGCAGTTCTTC CASSLMQGSYNEQFF
- TRBJ1-4 few TRBV7-9 TGTGCCAGCAGCTCCAGGATTGTCGCTCCCAATGAAAAACTGTTTTTT CASSSRIVAPNEKLFF
TRBD2 TRBJ2-1 once TRBV28 TGTGCCAGCAGTTTAGGGACTAGCGGCCCTGAGCAGTTCTTC CASSLGTSGPEQFF
- TRBJ1-6 - TRBV12-3/TRBV12-4 TGTGCCAGCAGTTTTCAGGGAGGGTCACCCCTCCACTTT CASSFQGGSPLHF
TRBD1 TRBJ1-4 - TRBV18 TGTGCCAGCTCACCCGCGGGGACAGGGGCTCAGGAAAAACTGTTTTTT CASSPAGTGAQEKLFF
TRBD1 TRBJ1-5 - TRBV19 TGTGCCAGTAGTATTTCAGGGGGCCTCCAGCATTTT CASSISGGLQHF
- TRBJ2-6 once TRBV7-2 TGTGCCAGCAGCTTAAAATCCGGGCGGACAGCCTCTGGGGCCAACGTCCTGACTTTC CASSLKSGRTASGANVLTF
- TRBJ2-5 - TRBV5-1 TGCGCCAGCAGCTTGGCAGGGCTGCGTCGGGTTGGGGAGACCCAGTACTTC CASSLAGLRRVGETQYF
TRBD1 TRBJ2-3 - TRBV5-1 TGCGCCAGCAGCTTGGGGACAGGCACTAGCACAGATACGCAGTATTTT CASSLGTGTSTDTQYF
TRBD1 TRBJ1-5 - TRBV7-2 TGTGCCAGCAGCTTAGTTGTCGGACAGGGGGTGTCTCAGCCCCAGCATTTT CASSLVVGQGVSQPQHF
TRBD1 TRBJ2-1 - TRBV7-9 TGTGCCAGCACCCCCGCGGGACAGGAGCAAAATGAGCAGTTCTTC CASTPAGQEQNEQFF
- TRBJ1-2 - TRBV6-1 TGTGCCAGCAGTGACAGGATCTATGGCTACACCTTC CASSDRIYGYTF
TRBD1 TRBJ1-6 - TRBV2 TGTGCCAGCAGTGAGTGGGGGACAGGGAATTCACCCCTCCACTTT CASSEWGTGNSPLHF
- TRBJ2-2 - TRBV7-6 TGTGCCAGCAGCGGCCCGAACACCGGGGAGCTGTTTTTT CASSGPNTGELFF
- TRBJ2-7 - TRBV5-4 TGTGCCAGCAGCGTACCACCAACTTACGAGCAGTACTTC CASSVPPTYEQYF